Below, 5 T cell receptor beta chains from the same sample are listed, as sequenced in a study of post-analysis software for immune sequencing data. The study, taken as a whole, reports: About five TRBV segments appeared more often in patients than in controls, and TRBV5-6, TRBV5-1 and TRBV20-1 were among these.

What these receptors recognize is not known. Every TCR beta cDNA library bore unique molecular identifiers. TCRdb re-derived calls from the PCR reads in MiXCR, one entry per CDR3 protein. The sample comprises about 260,000 distinct CDR3 sequences, about 40% of which are singletons, and 4% to 6% rests with the top ten. Sequenced sample: blood. These TCRs come from a girl aged 5 to 17 with multiple sclerosis.

This clonotype was counted between two and nine times. This chain links TRBV28 with TRBJ1-1; D perhaps matches TRBD1 (5 bases). V was shortened by 11 bases and J by 3 bases, with 16 bases between the two germline ends. The CDR3 runs to 13 residues. Germline CDR1 and CDR2: MDHEN and SYDVKM. The CDR3 protein is CAGWGGPHTEAFF. The CDR3 bases are TGTGCCGGGTGGGGGGGTCCGCACACTGAAGCTTTCTTT.

The V call is TRBV6-5, the J call TRBJ2-7; either TRBD1 or TRBD2 may fit D (5 bases each). This CDR3 is built from 11 residues. Germline assignment: CDR1 MNHEY and CDR2 SVGAGI. The V and J ends lost 2 bases and 8 bases respectively, with 7 bases between them. The CDR3 DNA reads as TGTGCCAGCAGTTACCCGGGACAGCAGTACTTC. Its translation: CASSYPGQQYF.

Details on this clonotype: Possible read error: a much larger clone is one base away. The CDR3 region is CATSRDLRGADTQYF. CDR3 nucleotide sequence: TGTGCCACCAGCAGAGATCTGAGGGGCGCAGATACGCAGTATTTT. The chain couples TRBV15 to TRBJ2-3; D is possibly TRBD1 or TRBD2 (5 bases each). In germline, CDR1 is LNHNV, CDR2 YYDKDF (reference sequence). The length of the CDR3 is 15 residues. V lost 0 bases, J lost 4 bases, and 11 bases lay in between. The variable domain in full, completed from reference TRBV15 and TRBJ2-3, reads DAMVIQNPRYQVTQFGKPVTLSCSQTLNHNVMYWYQQKSSQAPKLLFHYYDKDFNNEADTPDNFQSRRPNTSFCFLDIRSPGLGDTAMYLCATSRDLRGADTQYFGPGTRLTVL.

This clonotype was observed a few times. The chain joins TRBV7-2 to TRBJ2-3, with D tentatively TRBD2 (5 bases). V dropped 4 bases and J dropped 9 bases, with 8 bases sitting between them. Germline V lookup: CDR1 SGHTA, CDR2 FQGNSA. The CDR3 spans 11 residues. The CDR3 DNA sequence: TGTGCCAGCAGCTATGGCGGGACGCAGTATTTT. Protein: CASSYGGTQYF.

The genes are TRBV3-1 and TRBJ2-1, with D tentatively TRBD2 (7 bases). This CDR3 has 17 residues. V shed 5 bases and J shed 10 bases, with 27 bases lying between them. Germline CDR1 and CDR2: LGHDT and YNNKEL (reference sequence). This CDR3 reads CASSWVPGGGPGREQFF. CDR3 DNA sequence: TGTGCCAGCAGCTGGGTGCCCGGCGGGGGCCCAGGCAGGGAGCAGTTCTTC.